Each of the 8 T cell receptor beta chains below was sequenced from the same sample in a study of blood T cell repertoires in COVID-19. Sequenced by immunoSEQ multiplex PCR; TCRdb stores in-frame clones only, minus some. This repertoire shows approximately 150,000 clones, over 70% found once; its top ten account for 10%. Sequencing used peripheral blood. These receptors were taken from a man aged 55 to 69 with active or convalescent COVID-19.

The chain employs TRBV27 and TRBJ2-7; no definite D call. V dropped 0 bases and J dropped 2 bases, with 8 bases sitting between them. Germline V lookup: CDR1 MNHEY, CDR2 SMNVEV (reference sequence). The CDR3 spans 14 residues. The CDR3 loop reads CASSLSVGPYEQYF. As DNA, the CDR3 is TGTGCCAGCAGTTTATCAGTGGGCCCCTACGAGCAGTACTTC.

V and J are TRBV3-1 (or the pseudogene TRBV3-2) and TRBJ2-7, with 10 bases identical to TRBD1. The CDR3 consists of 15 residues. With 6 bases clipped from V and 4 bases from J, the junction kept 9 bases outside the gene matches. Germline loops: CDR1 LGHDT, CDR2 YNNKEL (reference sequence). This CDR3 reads CASSDRGTGVYEQYF. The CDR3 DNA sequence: TGTGCCAGCAGTGATAGGGGGACAGGGGTTTACGAGCAGTACTTC.

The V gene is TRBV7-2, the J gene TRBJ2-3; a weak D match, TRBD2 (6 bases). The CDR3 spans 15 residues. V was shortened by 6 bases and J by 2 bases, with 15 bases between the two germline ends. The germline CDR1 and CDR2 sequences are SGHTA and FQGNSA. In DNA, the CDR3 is TGTGCCAGCAGGGCCCAGCGGGCCGCCACAGATACGCAGTATTTT. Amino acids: CASRAQRAATDTQYF.

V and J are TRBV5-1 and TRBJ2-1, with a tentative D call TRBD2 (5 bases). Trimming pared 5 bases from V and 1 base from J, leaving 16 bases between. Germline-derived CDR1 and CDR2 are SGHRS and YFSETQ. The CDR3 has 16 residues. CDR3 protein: CASSGREGLSYNEQFF. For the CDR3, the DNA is TGCGCCAGCAGTGGGAGAGAGGGTTTATCCTACAATGAGCAGTTCTTC.

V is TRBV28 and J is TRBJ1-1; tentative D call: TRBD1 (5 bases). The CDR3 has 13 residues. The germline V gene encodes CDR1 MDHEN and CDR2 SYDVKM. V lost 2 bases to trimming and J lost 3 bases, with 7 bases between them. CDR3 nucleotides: TGTGCCAGCAGTTTAACGGGGGACACTGAAGCTTTCTTT. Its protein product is CASSLTGDTEAFF.

The CDR3 DNA reads as TGTGCCAGCAGCTTAGCTGAGTATAATTCACCCCTCCACTTT. Translation: CASSLAEYNSPLHF. V is TRBV11-2 and J is TRBJ1-6, with D hard to call. This CDR3 region has 14 residues. Germline CDR1 is SGHAT and CDR2 is FQNNGV. Trimming took off 1 base at V and 4 bases at J, with 5 bases between the two ends.

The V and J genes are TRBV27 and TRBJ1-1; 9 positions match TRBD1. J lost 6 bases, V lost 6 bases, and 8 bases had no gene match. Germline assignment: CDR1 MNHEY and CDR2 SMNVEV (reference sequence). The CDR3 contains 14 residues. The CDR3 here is CASSPRDRVPEAFF. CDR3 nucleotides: TGTGCCAGCAGCCCTCGGGACAGGGTTCCTGAAGCTTTCTTT.

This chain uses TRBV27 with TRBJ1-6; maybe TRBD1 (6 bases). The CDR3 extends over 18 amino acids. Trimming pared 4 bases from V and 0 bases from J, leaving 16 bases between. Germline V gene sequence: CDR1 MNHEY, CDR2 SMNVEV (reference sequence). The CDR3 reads CASSSKQGPISYNSPLHF. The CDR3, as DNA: TGTGCCAGCAGTTCAAAACAGGGCCCCATCTCCTATAATTCACCCCTCCACTTT.